These 21 T cell receptor beta chains originate from one sample sequenced in a study of cytomegalovirus exposure and HLA in healthy donors. The PCR had 60 Vbeta and 13 Jbeta primers. Sequenced by immunoSEQ multiplex PCR; TCRdb stores in-frame clones only, minus some. The sample lists around 92,000 clones, about four fifths occurring once. The sample consisted of PBMCs. The receptor set was obtained from a female donor in good health and CMV-seropositive.

The J gene is TRBJ1-1, the V gene TRBV7-9; D gene uncertain. With 5 bases removed from V and 5 bases from J, the gap between germline ends came to 21 bases. CDR3 size: 16 residues. Germline CDR1 and CDR2: SEHNR and FQNEAQ (reference sequence). CDR3 in DNA: TGTGCCAGCAGCCTACTAGACGCCGTTCCGGGGACTGAAGCTTTCTTT. The encoded protein is CASSLLDAVPGTEAFF. The variable domain in full, completed from reference TRBV7-9 and TRBJ1-1, reads DTGVSQNPRHKITKRGQNVTFRCDPISEHNRLYWYRQTLGQGPEFLTYFQNEAQLEKSRLLSDRFSAERPKGSFSTLEIQRTEQGDSAMYLCASSLLDAVPGTEAFFGQGTRLTVV.

The chain uses TRBV7-6 and TRBJ2-3, with a weak D call TRBD1 (6 bases). Germline V gives CDR1 SGHVS, CDR2 FNYEAQ. CDR3 size: 13 residues. Trimming stripped 5 bases from V and 3 bases from J, with 9 bases between. Here the CDR3 DNA reads TGTGCCAGCAGCCTACAGGGAACAGATACGCAGTATTTT. The encoded protein is CASSLQGTDTQYF.

V and J are TRBV6-5 and TRBJ2-7; 7 bases align to TRBD2. Germline V gene lookup returns CDR1 MNHEY and CDR2 SVGAGI. With 2 bases clipped from V and 2 bases from J, the junction kept 6 bases outside the gene matches. The CDR3 runs 15 residues. The CDR3 nucleotides read TGTGCCAGCAGTTACGCGGCTAGCGGAACCTACGAGCAGTACTTC. It is translated as CASSYAASGTYEQYF.

Note on this clone: A read error may produce the germline difference seen at one junction end. The rearrangement joins TRBV7-7 to TRBJ2-7, with 8 nucleotides matching TRBD2. Germline CDR1 reads SSHAT; CDR2 reads FNYEAQ (reference sequence). CDR3 length: 15 residues. Written as DNA, the CDR3 is TGTGCTAGCAGCTTAGAACCGGGAGGGATCTACGAGCAGTACTTC. It translates to CASSLEPGGIYEQYF. The variable domain in full, with the rest retrieved from reference TRBV7-7 and TRBJ2-7, is GAGVSQSPRYKVTKRGQDVTLRCDPISSHATLYWYQQALGQGPEFLTYFNYEAQPDKSGLPSDRFSAERPEGSISTLTIQRTEQRDSAMYRCASSLEPGGIYEQYFGPGTRLTVT.

The chain couples TRBV27 to TRBJ2-1; 14 bases map to TRBD2. The CDR3 loop spans 20 amino acids. Germline assignment: CDR1 MNHEY and CDR2 SMNVEV (reference sequence). Unmatched junction bases numbered 18, after V lost 5 bases and J lost 6 bases. The CDR3 loop reads CASSPYKRLAGGPSPNEQFF. As DNA, the CDR3 is TGTGCCAGCAGTCCATACAAACGACTAGCGGGGGGGCCGAGTCCCAATGAGCAGTTCTTC.

The chain has TRBV6-5 and TRBJ1-2; maybe TRBD1 (6 bases). V was clipped by 5 bases and J by 6 bases, with 16 bases between them. The V gene's germline CDR1 is MNHEY and CDR2 SVGAGI. CDR3 length equals 14 residues. The CDR3 DNA follows: TGTGCCAGCAGTCTGGAGTGGACAGCCGATGGCTACACCTTC. Residues: CASSLEWTADGYTF.

The chain combines TRBV2 with TRBJ2-7; a possible D gene is TRBD2 (5 bases). This CDR3 has 13 residues. The V gene lost 3 bases and the J gene lost 2 bases, with 8 bases spanning the gap. Germline V lookup: CDR1 SNHLY, CDR2 FYNNEI. CDR3: CASSDGKTYEQYF. CDR3 bases: TGTGCCAGCAGTGACGGGAAAACCTACGAGCAGTACTTC.

The chain is built from TRBV10-3 and TRBJ2-1; D not certain. Germline V gives CDR1 ENHRY, CDR2 SYGVKD. V was shortened by 7 bases and J by 5 bases, with 12 bases between the two germline ends. The CDR3 totals 13 residues. This CDR3 is CAIMSLENNEQFF. The CDR3 DNA follows: TGTGCCATCATGAGTCTAGAAAACAATGAGCAGTTCTTC.

This sequence joins TRBV6-1 and TRBJ2-2, with D hard to call. The ends were cut back, 3 bases at V and 6 bases at J, with 8 bases in the middle. Germline loops: CDR1 MNHNS, CDR2 SASEGT. This CDR3 region has 13 residues. The CDR3 coding sequence is TGTGCCAGCAGTGATCCCTCCCCCGGGGAGCTGTTTTTT. This gives the protein CASSDPSPGELFF.

A single count supports this clone. The rearrangement uses TRBV10-3 and TRBJ2-7; D possibly corresponds to TRBD1 (6 bases). V gave up 6 bases and J gave up 4 bases, with 16 bases separating them. Germline-derived CDR1 and CDR2 are ENHRY and SYGVKD. The CDR3 runs to 14 residues. DNA of the CDR3: TGTGCCATCAGCGAACAGGGCCCGGGGTACGAGCAGTACTTC. Amino acid sequence: CAISEQGPGYEQYF.

This clone was recorded once. The chain couples TRBV28 to TRBJ1-2, with D unclear. This CDR3 has 15 residues. Trimming shortened V by 5 bases and J by 3 bases, and 16 bases separated the two germline ends. Germline V gene sequence: CDR1 MDHEN, CDR2 SYDVKM. The CDR3 region is CASSRIFGRDYGYTF. Written as DNA, the CDR3 is TGTGCCAGCAGTCGTATATTTGGGAGAGACTATGGCTACACCTTC.

The chain couples TRBV4-2 to TRBJ2-1, with 8 positions matching TRBD2. This CDR3 has 15 amino acids. The V and J ends lost 4 bases and 1 base, in that order; junction bases with no gene match: 3. Germline V CDR1 and CDR2: LGHNA, YNFKEQ. CDR3 protein: CASSPAGGSYNEQFF. The CDR3 DNA reads TGTGCCAGCAGCCCGGCGGGGGGATCCTACAATGAGCAGTTCTTC.

The chain uses TRBV29-1 and TRBJ2-7; D is perhaps TRBD1 (6 bases). V gave up 6 bases and J gave up 2 bases, with 14 bases separating them. CDR3 length equals 13 residues. Germline assignment: CDR1 SQVTM and CDR2 ANQGSEA. The DNA for the CDR3 is TGCAGCGTCGGGCAGGGGCTGACCTACGAGCAGTACTTC. This codes for CSVGQGLTYEQYF.

Worth noting for this clone: At one boundary the junction diverges from the germline segment, which might be a read error. This chain uses TRBV5-1 with TRBJ2-1; perhaps TRBD2 as D (6 bases). Germline V gene sequence: CDR1 SGHRS, CDR2 YFSETQ. There are 11 residues in the CDR3. CDR3 DNA: TGCGCCAGCCGCTTGGAGGGGGAGCAGTTCTTC. Protein product: CASRLEGEQFF.

This chain connects TRBV18 to TRBJ1-1; 8 nucleotides agree with TRBD1. Germline assignment: CDR1 KGHSH and CDR2 LQKENI. Trimming at V came to 3 bases and at J to 1 base, leaving 7 bases not matched to a gene. The CDR3 runs to 16 residues. In nucleotides, the CDR3 is TGTGCCAGCTCACCTCTGGACAGGGCCTCGAACACTGAAGCTTTCTTT. Residues: CASSPLDRASNTEAFF.

The chain combines TRBV4-1 with TRBJ1-5; 7 bases are a match to TRBD1. Germline V gene sequence: CDR1 MGHRA, CDR2 YSYEKL. The V segment lost 2 bases and the J segment 4 bases; nucleotides outside the gene matches: 8. This CDR3 comprises 16 residues. For the CDR3, the DNA is TGCGCCAGCAGCCAAACCGGGACAGTTGGGAATCAGCCCCAGCATTTT. This encodes CASSQTGTVGNQPQHF.

The CDR3 is CASSPLSDSQANYGYTF. DNA of the CDR3: TGTGCCAGCTCACCCCTCTCGGACAGCCAAGCTAACTATGGCTACACCTTC. The chain links TRBV18 to TRBJ1-2; tentatively, D is TRBD1 (6 bases). The germline gives CDR1 KGHSH, CDR2 LQKENI. The CDR3 is made up of 17 amino acids. V was shortened by 3 bases and J by 0 bases, with 17 bases between the two germline ends.

This chain joins TRBV7-9 and TRBJ2-7, with TRBD1 matching 10 bases. CDR3 length: 13 residues. The V gene end was trimmed by 10 bases and the J gene end by 3 bases; junction bases not matched to a gene: 6. The germline gives CDR1 SEHNR, CDR2 FQNEAQ (reference sequence). DNA of the CDR3: TGTGCCATCTTGAGGACAGGGGGCTACGAGCAGTACTTC. As protein: CAILRTGGYEQYF.

This clone was seen a few times. The gene calls are TRBV6-1 and TRBJ2-5; possible D gene TRBD2, 6 bases. Between the trimmed V and J ends, which lost 7 bases and 1 base, there was a span of 13 bases. Germline V gene sequence: CDR1 MNHNS, CDR2 SASEGT. This CDR3 has 14 residues. The CDR3 sequence: CASNPLAIQETQYF. As DNA, the CDR3 is TGTGCCAGCAATCCTCTAGCGATCCAAGAGACCCAGTACTTC.

V gene TRBV5-1 combines with J gene TRBJ2-5; 10 nucleotides match TRBD2. Germline trimming cut 0 bases from V and 6 bases from J; bases unmatched to any gene: 8. This CDR3 region has 16 residues. The germline CDR1 and CDR2 sequences are SGHRS and YFSETQ. CDR3: CASSLDGTSEKQTQYF. CDR3 bases: TGCGCCAGCAGCTTGGATGGGACTAGCGAGAAACAGACCCAGTACTTC.

V usage is TRBV4-1 and J usage is TRBJ1-2; TRBD1 aligns across 8 bases. V shed 1 base and J 12 bases; nucleotides not matched to a gene: 13. This CDR3 is 15 amino acids long. The germline V gene encodes CDR1 MGHRA and CDR2 YSYEKL. Here the CDR3 DNA reads TGCGCCAGCAGCCAAGGTCCCCCGCTAAGGACAGGGAACACCTTC. Translating it yields CASSQGPPLRTGNTF.